This passage covers 29 T cell receptor beta chains from one sample sequenced in a study of control samples from healthy donors and cancer patients. Measured with immunoSEQ multiplex PCR; TCRdb has only the in-frame clones, and not every one. Counted here are under 300,000 clones, over 75% occurring once; the ten biggest clones make up about 14%. Sample: PBMCs. These receptors came from a woman aged 55 to 70 with lung cancer.

Turning to this clone: Within the sample, other DNA sequences also encode this same CDR3. This rearrangement joins TRBV5-1 to TRBJ2-1; TRBD1 might be the D (6 bases). The CDR3 length is 14 residues. Germline V gives CDR1 SGHRS, CDR2 YFSETQ. Trimming left V 4 bases short and J 2 bases short, with 10 bases between. DNA of the CDR3: TGCGCCAGCAGCCTCGACAGGACCTACAATGAGCAGTTCTTC. As protein: CASSLDRTYNEQFF.

V is TRBV7-2 and J is TRBJ2-7; no reliable D call. From germline, CDR1 is SGHTA and CDR2 FQGNSA. Trimming pared 2 bases from V and 5 bases from J, leaving 4 bases between. CDR3 length: 11 residues. The CDR3 loop reads CASSLLNEQYF. CDR3 bases: TGTGCCAGCAGCTTATTGAACGAGCAGTACTTC.

The gene calls are TRBV12-3 or TRBV12-4 and TRBJ2-7; unclear D gene. The CDR3 loop spans 12 amino acids. V dropped 5 bases and J dropped 4 bases, with 9 bases sitting between them. CDR3 residues: CASSTGPYEQYF. In nucleotides, the CDR3 is TGTGCCAGCAGTACTGGACCATACGAGCAGTACTTC.

In this sample, this clone turned up once. V and J are TRBV18 and TRBJ1-5; D call uncertain. Germline V gene lookup returns CDR1 KGHSH and CDR2 LQKENI. The CDR3 extends over 14 amino acids. V lost 2 bases and J 2 bases, leaving 7 bases between the germline ends. In DNA form, the CDR3 reads TGTGCCAGCTCACCATTGGAGGGCAATCAGCCCCAGCATTTT. This translates into CASSPLEGNQPQHF.

The chain has TRBV3-1 (or the pseudogene TRBV3-2) and TRBJ1-5; TRBD1 aligns across 11 bases. This CDR3 is 17 amino acids long. The V and J ends lost 4 bases and 2 bases, in that order; junction bases with no gene match: 7. Germline assignment: CDR1 LGHDT and CDR2 YNNKEL (reference sequence). CDR3 sequence: CASSPYPGQGGNQPQHF. CDR3 nucleotides: TGTGCCAGCAGCCCGTACCCGGGACAGGGGGGCAATCAGCCCCAGCATTTT.

The V call is TRBV5-1, the J call TRBJ2-1, with TRBD2 matching over 14 bases. V shed 3 bases, J shed 15 bases, and the junction held 11 bases outside the gene matches. The CDR3 extends over 15 amino acids. Germline-derived CDR1 and CDR2 are SGHRS and YFSETQ. Written as DNA, the CDR3 is TGCGCCAGCAGCTGGCTCGGGACTAGCGGGGGTAAGAGGTTCTTC. This sequence encodes CASSWLGTSGGKRFF.

The V and J genes are TRBV6-6 and TRBJ2-7; 8 positions agree with TRBD1. Germline-derived CDR1 and CDR2 are MNHNY and SVGAGI (reference sequence). Trimming at V came to 5 bases and at J to 3 bases, leaving 6 bases not matched to a gene. The CDR3 runs to 14 residues. CDR3 bases: TGTGCCAGCAGTCCGACAGGGGAGCTCTACGAGCAGTACTTC. This codes for CASSPTGELYEQYF.

V and J are TRBV7-3 and TRBJ2-5, with D perhaps matching TRBD1 or TRBD2 (5 bases each). The CDR3 has 13 residues. Germline V gene data show CDR1 as SGHTA and CDR2 as FQGTGA. V was cut by 5 bases and J by 5 bases, with 12 bases left in between. The CDR3 here is CASSPGRLETQYF. CDR3 bases: TGTGCCAGCAGCCCGGGACGGCTGGAGACCCAGTACTTC.

The chain recombines TRBV19 with TRBJ2-7; maybe TRBD2 (5 bases). The germline V and J ends were trimmed by 1 base and 0 bases, with 10 bases remaining between them. Germline lookup yields CDR1 LNHDA and CDR2 SQIVND (reference sequence). The CDR3 has 15 amino acids. The CDR3 here is CASSIVAGDSYEQYF. As DNA, the CDR3 is TGTGCCAGTAGTATAGTGGCGGGCGACTCCTACGAGCAGTACTTC.

This sequence joins TRBV5-6 and TRBJ2-2, with D perhaps matching TRBD2 (7 bases). Trimming removed 4 bases from V and 4 bases from J, with 17 bases in between. Germline CDR1 is SGHDT and CDR2 is YYEEEE. This CDR3 spans 16 amino acids. The CDR3 here is CASSAAGGGGTGELFF. The CDR3 coding sequence is TGTGCCAGCAGCGCCGCCGGGGGAGGGGGCACCGGGGAGCTGTTTTTT. The complete variable domain, with remaining parts taken from reference TRBV5-6 and TRBJ2-2, reads DAGVTQSPTHLIKTRGQQVTLRCSPKSGHDTVSWYQQALGQGPQFIFQYYEEEERQRGNFPDRFSGHQFPNYSSELNVNALLLGDSALYLCASSAAGGGGTGELFFGEGSRLTVL.

The chain couples TRBV28 to TRBJ2-7; possibly TRBD2 for D (6 bases). Germline assignment: CDR1 MDHEN and CDR2 SYDVKM. V was clipped by 2 bases and J by 3 bases, with 11 bases between them. This CDR3 region has 14 residues. CDR3: CASSLGGNSYEQYF. DNA of the CDR3: TGTGCCAGCAGTTTAGGAGGGAATAGCTACGAGCAGTACTTC.

This clone was detected only once. CDR3 sequence: CASSWGLAANTGELFF. CDR3 nucleotide sequence: TGCGCCAGCAGCTGGGGACTAGCGGCGAACACCGGGGAGCTGTTTTTT. The chain employs TRBV5-1 and TRBJ2-2, with TRBD2 matching 11 bases. This CDR3 contains 16 residues. Trimming at V came to 3 bases and at J to 0 bases, leaving 1 base not matched to a gene. Germline assignment: CDR1 SGHRS and CDR2 YFSETQ.

The gene calls are TRBV18 and TRBJ2-1, with TRBD2 matching 7 bases. V shed 2 bases and J 7 bases; nucleotides not matched to a gene: 5. In germline, CDR1 is KGHSH, CDR2 LQKENI. This CDR3 comprises 14 residues. CDR3 nucleotides: TGTGCCAGCTCACCAGGGGAGGGCGATAATGAGCAGTTCTTC. This codes for CASSPGEGDNEQFF.

The rearrangement joins TRBV6-5 to TRBJ2-3, with 7 nucleotides matching TRBD2. Unmatched junction bases numbered 2, after V lost 7 bases and J lost 7 bases. Germline CDR1 and CDR2: MNHEY and SVGAGI. This CDR3 has 11 residues. The CDR3 sequence is CASTGGYTQYF. In nucleotides, the CDR3 is TGTGCCAGCACGGGGGGTTATACGCAGTATTTT.

The chain is built from TRBV28 and TRBJ2-7, with 8 bases fitting TRBD1. Germline V CDR1 and CDR2: MDHEN, SYDVKM. The CDR3 is made up of 15 amino acids. Trimming at V came to 3 bases and at J to 1 base, leaving 5 bases not matched to a gene. The CDR3 DNA follows: TGTGCCAGCAGTTTGGCGGGACAGGTATCCTACGAGCAGTACTTC. This encodes CASSLAGQVSYEQYF.

The chain has TRBV28 and TRBJ2-5; 7 nucleotides agree with TRBD1. Unmatched junction bases numbered 5, after V lost 5 bases and J lost 2 bases. CDR1 and CDR2 (germline): MDHEN, SYDVKM. The CDR3 is 14 residues long. The CDR3 nucleotides read TGTGCCAGCAGTAGGGGACAGCCACAAGAGACCCAGTACTTC. This translates into CASSRGQPQETQYF.

The V gene is TRBV15, the J gene TRBJ1-4; D is uncertain. The germline V and J ends were trimmed by 0 bases and 4 bases, with 9 bases remaining between them. CDR1 is LNHNV, CDR2 YYDKDF, per germline (reference sequence). CDR3 length: 15 amino acids. CDR3 amino acids: CATSREVGYNEKLFF. CDR3 in DNA: TGTGCCACCAGCAGAGAAGTGGGATATAATGAAAAACTGTTTTTT.

DNA for the CDR3: TGTGCCAGTACCCGGACTAGCGGCTCAGAGACCCAGTACTTC. Its protein is CASTRTSGSETQYF. The chain couples TRBV19 to TRBJ2-5; TRBD2 aligns across 10 bases. The CDR3 has 14 residues. The germline CDR1 and CDR2 sequences are LNHDA and SQIVND (reference sequence). J lost 4 bases, V lost 7 bases, and 6 bases had no gene match.

This clone was detected only a few times. The chain is built from TRBV5-1 and TRBJ1-6, with D possibly matching TRBD1 (6 bases). With 6 bases removed from V and 7 bases from J, the gap between germline ends came to 20 bases. The CDR3 runs 16 residues. From germline, CDR1 is SGHRS and CDR2 YFSETQ. CDR3 amino acids: CASKGREGTSNSPLHF. In DNA form, the CDR3 reads TGCGCCAGCAAAGGGCGGGAGGGGACATCAAATTCACCCCTCCACTTT.

The chain is built from TRBV4-1 and TRBJ2-2; D remains unclear. V was cut by 4 bases and J by 3 bases, with 15 bases left in between. Per germline, CDR1 MGHRA and CDR2 YSYEKL. This CDR3 region has 16 residues. The CDR3 region has the DNA TGCGCCAGCAGCCTGTTCGGCCAGGTGTACACCGGGGAGCTGTTTTTT. Its protein is CASSLFGQVYTGELFF.

This chain connects TRBV24-1 to TRBJ2-7, with 9 bases matching TRBD1. The V gene end was trimmed by 0 bases and the J gene end by 3 bases; junction bases not matched to a gene: 2. The CDR3 contains 15 residues. From germline, CDR1 is KGHDR and CDR2 SFDVKD. CDR3 in DNA: TGTGCCACCAGTGATTTGGGGACAGGGATCTACGAGCAGTACTTC. Protein sequence: CATSDLGTGIYEQYF.

The genes are TRBV11-3 and TRBJ2-5; TRBD2 matches at 7 bases. With 5 bases clipped from V and 4 bases from J, the junction kept 10 bases outside the gene matches. The CDR3 totals 15 residues. Germline CDR1 and CDR2: SGHNT and YENEEA. The DNA for the CDR3 is TGTGCCAGCAGCATCCATGGGGGGGAAGCAGAGACCCAGTACTTC. This sequence encodes CASSIHGGEAETQYF.

This chain joins TRBV2 and TRBJ1-1; D gene uncertain. The germline V gene encodes CDR1 SNHLY and CDR2 FYNNEI. CDR3 length: 13 amino acids. The V and J ends lost 4 bases and 0 bases respectively, with 6 bases between them. The CDR3 region has the DNA TGTGCCAGCAGTGTGGACGTGAACACTGAAGCTTTCTTT. It yields the protein CASSVDVNTEAFF.

The rearrangement joins TRBV28 to TRBJ2-3; no firm D call. The V end lost 7 bases, the J end lost 4 bases, and 6 bases lay between the germline ends. CDR3 size: 11 residues. CDR1 and CDR2 from the germline V gene are MDHEN and SYDVKM. CDR3 region: CASTSPDTQYF. DNA of the CDR3: TGTGCCAGCACTAGTCCAGATACGCAGTATTTT.

As to this clone: This sample also contains other DNA sequences that code for the same CDR3. V gene TRBV5-1 combines with J gene TRBJ1-2; D remains unclear. Germline loops: CDR1 SGHRS, CDR2 YFSETQ. The CDR3 has 13 amino acids. Trimming stripped 0 bases from V and 1 base from J, with 4 bases between. For the CDR3, the DNA is TGCGCCAGCAGCTTGGCGGATAACTATGGCTACACCTTC. Translated: CASSLADNYGYTF.

This clone is a singleton in its sample. This chain uses TRBV10-1 with TRBJ2-5, with 8 positions matching TRBD1. This CDR3 is built from 14 residues. Germline CDR1 is WNHNN and CDR2 is SYGVQD (reference sequence). V lost 4 bases, J lost 0 bases, and 1 base stayed unmatched. CDR3 nucleotides: TGCGCCAGCAGTGCGGACAGGGACCAAGAGACCCAGTACTTC. It encodes CASSADRDQETQYF.

The count of this clone is one. This sequence joins TRBV7-9 and TRBJ1-2, with 8 nucleotides matching TRBD1. The CDR3 covers 15 residues. CDR1 is SEHNR and CDR2 is FQNEAQ in the germline V gene (reference sequence). V lost 5 bases, J lost 8 bases, and 13 bases stayed unmatched. The CDR3 DNA reads as TGTGCCAGCAGCAGCCGGGACAGGCGTATGGGGGGCTACACCTTC. Translation gives CASSSRDRRMGGYTF. Using reference TRBV7-9 and TRBJ1-2 for the parts outside the CDR3, the full variable domain is DTGVSQNPRHKITKRGQNVTFRCDPISEHNRLYWYRQTLGQGPEFLTYFQNEAQLEKSRLLSDRFSAERPKGSFSTLEIQRTEQGDSAMYLCASSSRDRRMGGYTFGSGTRLTVV.

This clone was detected only a few times. Other DNA variants within this sample encode the same CDR3. The chain uses TRBV5-1 and TRBJ2-7; no firm D call. Germline V lookup: CDR1 SGHRS, CDR2 YFSETQ. The CDR3 spans 14 residues. Trimming took off 1 base at V and 0 bases at J, with 8 bases between the two ends. CDR3 protein: CASSLTGSSYEQYF. The CDR3 DNA follows: TGCGCCAGCAGCTTGACCGGCAGCTCCTACGAGCAGTACTTC.

The chain uses TRBV7-8 and TRBJ1-2, with D unclear. Deletions cut 4 bases from V and 6 bases from J, with 18 bases between. CDR1 and CDR2 (germline): SGHVS, FQNEAQ. The CDR3 spans 15 residues. The CDR3 bases are TGTGCCAGCAGCTCAACACTCGCTGACAAAGATGGCTACACCTTC. Translated, it gives CASSSTLADKDGYTF. Using reference TRBV7-8 and TRBJ1-2 for the parts outside the CDR3, the full variable domain is GAGVSQSPRYKVAKRGQDVALRCDPISGHVSLFWYQQALGQGPEFLTYFQNEAQLDKSGLPSDRFFAERPEGSVSTLKIQRTQQEDSAVYLCASSSTLADKDGYTFGSGTRLTVV.